This TCR beta chain was found in a study of T-cell memory formation after mild COVID-19. Across the whole study: TCR clusters showed largely donor specificity. Points from the study as a whole: Largely, contracting CD4+ clones fell within CM and EM, and contracting CD8+ clones within EMRA. There was no confirmation that second-wave clones peaking on day 37 were SARS-CoV-2 specific. Memory from before infection featured some responding clones, which suggests cross-reactive memory joined.

TCRdb re-called the 5' RACE reads through MiXCR, storing one row per CDR3 protein. The sample consists of 300,000 or so distinct CDR3 sequences, approximately 15% of them appearing once. CDR3 length: 14 amino acids. The germline V gene has CDR1 DFQATT and CDR2 SNEGSKA (reference sequence). Concerning this clonotype: No antigen is known for it. Compared with germline, one end of the junction differs, possibly owing to a read error.

The clonotype comes from a man younger than 35 who had mild COVID-19 (a few samples of this study predate the infection). Cell type and time point are not known. V and J are TRBV20-1 and TRBJ1-1, with D possibly matching TRBD1 (6 bases). Material for sequencing was PBMCs or a T cell subset sorted from them (not recorded which). The CDR3 DNA sequence: TGCAGTGCGAGAGACTTAGGGGGGTACACTGAAGCTTTCTTT. It codes for CSARDLGGYTEAFF.